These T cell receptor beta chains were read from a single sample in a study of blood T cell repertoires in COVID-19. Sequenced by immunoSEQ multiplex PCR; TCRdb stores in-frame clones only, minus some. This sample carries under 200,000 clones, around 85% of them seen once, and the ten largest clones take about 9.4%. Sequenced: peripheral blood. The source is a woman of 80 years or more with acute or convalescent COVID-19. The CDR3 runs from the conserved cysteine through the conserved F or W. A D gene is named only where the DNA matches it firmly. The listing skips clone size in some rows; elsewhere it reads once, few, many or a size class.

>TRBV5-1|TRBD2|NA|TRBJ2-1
CASSSSGLAGVNEQFF
TGCGCCAGCAGCTCCTCGGGACTAGCGGGGGTCAATGAGCAGTTCTTC
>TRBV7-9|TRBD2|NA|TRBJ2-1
CASSLAVAGKNNEQFF
TGTGCCAGCAGCTTAGCGGTAGCGGGAAAGAACAATGAGCAGTTCTTC
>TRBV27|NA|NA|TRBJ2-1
CASSSGQGIGYNEQFF
NA
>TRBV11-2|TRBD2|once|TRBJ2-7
CASSLGSGNSYEQYF
TGTGCCAGCAGCTTAGGGAGCGGGAACTCCTACGAGCAGTACTTC
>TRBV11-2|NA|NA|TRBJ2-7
CASTHDSYEQYF
TGTGCCAGCACCCACGACAGCTACGAGCAGTACTTC
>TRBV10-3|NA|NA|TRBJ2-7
CAISEDSNSYEQYF
TGTGCCATCAGTGAGGACAGTAACTCCTACGAGCAGTACTTC
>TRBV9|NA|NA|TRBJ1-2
CASSPRGSNYGYTF
TGTGCCAGCAGCCCCCGGGGTTCTAACTATGGCTACACCTTC
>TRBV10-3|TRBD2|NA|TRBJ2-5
CAISEFSSGQETQYF
TGTGCCATCAGTGAGTTTTCTAGCGGACAAGAGACCCAGTACTTC
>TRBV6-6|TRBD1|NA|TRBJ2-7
CASSPGQGGEQYF
TGTGCCAGCAGTCCGGGACAGGGAGGAGAGCAGTACTTC
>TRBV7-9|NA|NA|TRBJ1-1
CASSLLGWNTEAFF
TGTGCCAGCAGCTTGCTAGGATGGAACACTGAAGCTTTCTTT
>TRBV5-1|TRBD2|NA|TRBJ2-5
CAVRGEETQYF
TGCGCCGTCCGGGGGGAAGAGACCCAGTACTTC
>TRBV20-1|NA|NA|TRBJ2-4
CSAIGGNIQYF
TGCAGTGCTATAGGGGGAAACATTCAGTACTTC
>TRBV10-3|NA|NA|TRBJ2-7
CAISAVYWEQYF
TGTGCCATCAGTGCGGTCTATTGGGAGCAGTACTTC
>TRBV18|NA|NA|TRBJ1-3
CASSPPRGPGNTIYF
TGTGCCAGCTCACCGCCAAGGGGCCCTGGAAACACCATATATTTT
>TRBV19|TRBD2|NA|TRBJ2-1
CASTPGLAEYNEQFF
TGTGCCAGTACCCCCGGGCTAGCGGAATACAATGAGCAGTTCTTC
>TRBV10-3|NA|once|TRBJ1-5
CAISESDGQDQPQHF
TGTGCCATCAGTGAGTCGGATGGCCAGGATCAGCCCCAGCATTTT
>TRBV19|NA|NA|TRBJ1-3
CASSPRWGDGGNTIYF
TGTGCCAGTAGTCCCCGCTGGGGGGACGGGGGAAACACCATATATTTT
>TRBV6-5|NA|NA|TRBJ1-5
CASSYLTDSNQPQHF
TGTGCCAGCAGTTACCTGACAGATAGCAATCAGCCCCAGCATTTT
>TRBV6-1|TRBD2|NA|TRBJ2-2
CASSERMGGSGAGELFF
TGTGCCAGCAGTGAACGCATGGGGGGGAGCGGGGCCGGGGAGCTGTTTTTT
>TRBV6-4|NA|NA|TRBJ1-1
CASSADRNTEAFF
TGTGCCAGCAGCGCCGACAGGAACACTGAAGCTTTCTTT
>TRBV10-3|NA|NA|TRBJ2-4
CAISESAGGGKNIQYF
TGTGCCATCAGTGAGTCGGCAGGGGGAGGCAAAAACATTCAGTACTTC
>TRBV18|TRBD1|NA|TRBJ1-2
CASSPPGQGAGYTF
TGTGCCAGCTCACCACCAGGACAGGGGGCCGGCTACACCTTC
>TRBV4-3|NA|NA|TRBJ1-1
CASSLQGRSEAFF
TGCGCCAGCAGCCTTCAGGGTCGGTCTGAAGCTTTCTTT
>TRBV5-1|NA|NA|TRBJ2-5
CASSLQPGGGAETQYF
TGCGCCAGCAGTTTACAGCCCGGAGGGGGGGCAGAGACCCAGTACTTC
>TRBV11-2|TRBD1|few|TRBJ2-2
CASRQTGTETGELFF
TGTGCCAGCAGGCAGACCGGGACAGAGACCGGGGAGCTGTTTTTT
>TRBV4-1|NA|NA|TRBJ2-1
CASSPDRAEQFF
TGCGCCAGCAGCCCAGATAGAGCTGAGCAGTTCTTC
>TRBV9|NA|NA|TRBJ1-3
CASSPNAWGAGNTIYF
TGTGCCAGCAGCCCGAATGCGTGGGGGGCTGGAAACACCATATATTTT
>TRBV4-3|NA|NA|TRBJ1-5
CASSQDHGGNQPQHF
TGCGCCAGCAGCCAAGACCACGGAGGGAATCAGCCCCAGCATTTT
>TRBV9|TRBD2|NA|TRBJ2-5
CASSVTGGRQETQYF
TGTGCCAGCAGCGTAACCGGCGGGAGGCAAGAGACCCAGTACTTC
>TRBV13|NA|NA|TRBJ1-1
CASSLGSWGLTNTEAFF
TGTGCCAGCAGCTTAGGGTCATGGGGACTTACGAACACTGAAGCTTTCTTT
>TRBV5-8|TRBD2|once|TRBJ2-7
CASSWPHRAGGYEQYF
TGTGCCAGCAGCTGGCCCCATCGAGCGGGGGGCTACGAGCAGTACTTC
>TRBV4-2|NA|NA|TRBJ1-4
CASSQGGPEKLFF
TGTGCCAGCAGCCAAGGTGGGCCCGAAAAACTGTTTTTT
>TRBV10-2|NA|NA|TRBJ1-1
CASSPQVNTEAFF
TGCGCCAGCAGTCCACAGGTGAACACTGAAGCTTTCTTT
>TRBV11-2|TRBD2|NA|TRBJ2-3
CASSRLAVADTQYF
TGTGCCAGCAGTCGACTAGCGGTGGCAGATACGCAGTATTTT
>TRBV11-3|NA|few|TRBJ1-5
CASSLFVGNQPQHF
TGTGCCAGCAGCTTATTTGTCGGCAATCAGCCCCAGCATTTT
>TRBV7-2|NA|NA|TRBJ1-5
CASSLEQELAPQHF
TGTGCCAGCAGCTTAGAACAGGAGTTAGCGCCCCAGCATTTT
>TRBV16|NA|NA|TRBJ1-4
CASSQSEGREKLFF
TGTGCCAGCAGCCAATCGGAGGGCAGGGAAAAACTGTTTTTT